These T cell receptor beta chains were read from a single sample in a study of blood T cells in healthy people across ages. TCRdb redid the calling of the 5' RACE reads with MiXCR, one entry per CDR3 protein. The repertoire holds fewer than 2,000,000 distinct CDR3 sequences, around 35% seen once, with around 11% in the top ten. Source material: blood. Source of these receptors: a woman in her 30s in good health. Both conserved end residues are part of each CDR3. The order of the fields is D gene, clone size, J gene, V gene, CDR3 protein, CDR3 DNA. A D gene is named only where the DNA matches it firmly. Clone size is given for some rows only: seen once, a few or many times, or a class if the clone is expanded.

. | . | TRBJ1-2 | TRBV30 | CAYYPGGPPNYGYTF | TGTGCCTACTACCCTGGAGGCCCCCCTAACTATGGCTACACCTTC
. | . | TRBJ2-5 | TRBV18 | CASSPLLSAETQYF | TGTGCCAGCTCACCACTATTATCGGCTGAGACCCAGTACTTC
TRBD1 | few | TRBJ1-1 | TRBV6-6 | CASIVGQMNTEAFF | TGTGCCAGCATCGTGGGACAGATGAACACTGAAGCTTTCTTT
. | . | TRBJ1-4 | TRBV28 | CASSFSLGSTNEKLFF | TGTGCCAGCAGTTTTTCCCTGGGTTCGACTAATGAAAAACTGTTTTTT
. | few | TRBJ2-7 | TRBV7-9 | CASSPGTDYYEQYF | TGTGCCAGCAGCCCCGGGACGGACTACTACGAGCAGTACTTC
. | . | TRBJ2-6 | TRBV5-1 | CASSPAGGANVPTF | TGCGCCAGCAGCCCGGCCGGTGGGGCCAACGTCCCGACTTTC
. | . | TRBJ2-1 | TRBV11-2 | CAGKSGVPGSYNEQFF | TGTGCCGGAAAATCCGGGGTCCCCGGATCCTACAATGAGCAGTTCTTC
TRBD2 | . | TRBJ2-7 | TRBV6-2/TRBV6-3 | CASGSRAGLLEQYF | TGTGCCAGCGGGTCAAGAGCGGGGTTACTCGAGCAGTACTTC
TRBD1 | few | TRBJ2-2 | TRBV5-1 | CASSLTGEKGGELFF | TGCGCCAGCAGCCTGACAGGGGAGAAGGGCGGGGAGCTGTTTTTT
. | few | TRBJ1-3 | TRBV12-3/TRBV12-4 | CASSSGLFSGNTIYF | TGTGCCAGCAGTTCGGGACTTTTCTCTGGAAACACCATATATTTT
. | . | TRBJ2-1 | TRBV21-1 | CASNRAGFSCNEQFF | TGTGCCAGCAACAGAGCGGGTTTCTCCTGCAATGAGCAGTTCTTC
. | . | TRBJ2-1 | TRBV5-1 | CASSREGTPNNEQFF | TGCGCCAGCAGCCGAGAGGGGACCCCTAACAATGAGCAGTTCTTC
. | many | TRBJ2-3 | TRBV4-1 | CASSQVTAPVTQYF | TGCGCCAGCAGCCAAGTTACGGCTCCAGTTACGCAGTATTTT
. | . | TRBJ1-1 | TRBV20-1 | CSARALKGRTEAFF | TGCAGTGCTAGAGCTCTAAAGGGAAGAACTGAAGCTTTCTTT
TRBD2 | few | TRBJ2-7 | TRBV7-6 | CASSLGLAGGLEQYF | TGTGCCAGCAGCTTAGGGCTAGCGGGAGGACTCGAGCAGTACTTC
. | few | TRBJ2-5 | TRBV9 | CASSVAGGAQYF | TGTGCCAGCAGCGTAGCTGGAGGGGCCCAGTACTTC
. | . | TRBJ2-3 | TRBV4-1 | CASSQRAGSSTDTQYF | TGCGCCAGCAGCCAGCGAGCGGGCTCTAGCACAGATACGCAGTATTTT
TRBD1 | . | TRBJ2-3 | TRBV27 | CASSSGLLGGSADTQYF | TGTGCCAGCAGTTCGGGTCTTTTAGGGGGCTCTGCAGATACGCAGTATTTT
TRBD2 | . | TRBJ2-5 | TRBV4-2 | CACSQILAGGQETQYF | TGTGCCTGCAGCCAAATTCTAGCGGGGGGACAAGAGACCCAGTACTTC
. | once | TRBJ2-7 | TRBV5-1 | CASSSMGGPPYEQYF | TGCGCCAGCAGCTCCATGGGGGGCCCCCCCTACGAGCAGTACTTC
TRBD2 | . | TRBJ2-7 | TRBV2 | CASLGLAASYEQYF | TGTGCCAGCTTGGGGCTAGCGGCTTCCTACGAGCAGTACTTC
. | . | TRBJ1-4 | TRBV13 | CASSLGDSRGANEKLFF | TGTGCCAGCAGCTTAGGGGACAGCCGGGGGGCTAATGAAAAACTGTTTTTT
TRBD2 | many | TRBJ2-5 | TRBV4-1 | CASSQAGVTDHLADQETQYF | TGCGCCAGCAGCCAAGCCGGCGTGACCGACCACCTAGCGGACCAAGAGACCCAGTACTTC
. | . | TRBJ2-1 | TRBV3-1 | CASSQDGAGYRFF | TGTGCCAGCAGCCAAGACGGGGCGGGATACCGGTTCTTC
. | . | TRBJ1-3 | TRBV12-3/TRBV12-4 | CASKLTDVSGNTIYF | TGTGCCAGCAAACTGACAGATGTCTCTGGAAACACCATATATTTT
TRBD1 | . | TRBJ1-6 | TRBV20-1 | CSARAPTGGNNSPLHF | TGCAGTGCTAGAGCCCCAACAGGGGGCAATAATTCACCCCTCCACTTT
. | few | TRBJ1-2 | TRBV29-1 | CSVYFGVYGYTF | TGCAGCGTATACTTCGGGGTCTATGGCTACACCTTC
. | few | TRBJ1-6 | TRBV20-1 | CSAGVSYNSPLHF | TGCAGTGCGGGGGTCTCCTATAATTCACCCCTCCACTTT
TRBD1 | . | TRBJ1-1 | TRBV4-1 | CASSQTPTGVNTEAFF | TGCGCCAGCAGCCAGACACCGACAGGGGTGAACACTGAAGCTTTCTTT
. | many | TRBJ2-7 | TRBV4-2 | CASSQEDAGTYEQYF | TGTGCCAGCAGCCAAGAAGATGCGGGTACCTACGAGCAGTACTTC
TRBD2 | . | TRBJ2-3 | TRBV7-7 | CASSLGLAEPTSTDTQYF | TGTGCCAGCAGCTTAGGGCTAGCGGAGCCTACTAGCACAGATACGCAGTATTTT
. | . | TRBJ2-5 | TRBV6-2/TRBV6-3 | CTSSLGGRYQETQYF | TGTACAAGCAGTTTAGGTGGCAGGTACCAAGAGACCCAGTACTTC
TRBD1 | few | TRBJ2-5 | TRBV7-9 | CASSLALGQTKETQYF | TGTGCCAGCAGCTTAGCCCTGGGACAGACGAAAGAGACCCAGTACTTC
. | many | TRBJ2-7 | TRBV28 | CASRNVFSYEQYF | TGTGCCAGCCGTAACGTCTTCTCCTACGAGCAGTACTTC
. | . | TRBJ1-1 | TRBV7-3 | CASSLWGGLEAFF | TGTGCCAGCAGCTTATGGGGGGGCCTCGAAGCTTTCTTT
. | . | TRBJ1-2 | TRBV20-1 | CSASGGGYGYTF | TGCAGTGCTAGCGGGGGTGGCTATGGCTACACCTTC
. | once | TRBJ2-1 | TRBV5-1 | CASSLEGTSSYDEQFF | TGCGCCAGCAGCTTGGAAGGGACTTCCTCCTACGATGAGCAGTTCTTC
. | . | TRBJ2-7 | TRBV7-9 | CASSPISTYEQYF | TGTGCCAGCAGTCCCATTTCAACCTACGAGCAGTACTTC
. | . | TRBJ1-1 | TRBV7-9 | CASSLVRREGTEAFF | TGTGCCAGCAGCTTAGTAAGGAGGGAAGGCACTGAAGCTTTCTTT
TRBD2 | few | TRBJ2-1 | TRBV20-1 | CSATGGALNEQFF | TGCAGTGCTACGGGGGGGGCGCTGAATGAGCAGTTCTTC
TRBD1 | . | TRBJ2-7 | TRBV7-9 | CASSYPGDRGYEQYF | TGTGCCAGCAGCTACCCAGGGGACAGGGGCTACGAGCAGTACTTC
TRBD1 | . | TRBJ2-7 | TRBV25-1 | CASSGGDRGREQYF | TGTGCCAGCAGTGGGGGGGACAGGGGGCGCGAGCAGTACTTC
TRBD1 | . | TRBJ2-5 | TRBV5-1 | CASSLGQGPSGTQYF | TGCGCCAGCAGCTTGGGACAGGGGCCCTCGGGGACCCAGTACTTC
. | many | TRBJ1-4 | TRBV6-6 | CASSSGRINEKLFF | TGTGCCAGCAGTTCGGGACGGATTAATGAAAAACTGTTTTTT
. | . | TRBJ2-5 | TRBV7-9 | CASCRGFSETQYF | TGTGCCAGTTGCAGGGGATTTTCGGAGACCCAGTACTTC
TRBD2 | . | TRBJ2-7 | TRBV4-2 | CASSQDVSSGSYEQYF | TGTGCCAGCAGCCAAGATGTGTCTAGCGGGAGCTACGAGCAGTACTTC